This T cell receptor (beta chain) emerged from a study of post-analysis software for immune sequencing data. General study results and limits: The five TRBV segments detected at higher frequency in patients than in controls included TRBV5-6, TRBV5-1 and TRBV20-1.

Unique-molecular-identifier-tagged TCR beta cDNA libraries were used. Each CDR3 protein gets one entry after TCRdb re-called the PCR reads with MiXCR. The sample lists about 760,000 distinct CDR3 sequences, 25% to 30% occurring once. This CDR3 has 16 amino acids. Per germline, CDR1 SGHVS and CDR2 FQNEAQ. V gave up 2 bases and J gave up 5 bases, with 17 bases separating them. Remarks on this clonotype: Its antigen is not identified.

The TCR was taken from a girl between 5 and 17 years old with multiple sclerosis. Sample: blood. The gene calls are TRBV7-8 and TRBJ2-3; D possibly uses TRBD1 or TRBD2 (5 bases each). CDR3 residues: CASSLPKNGTRDTQYF. Here the CDR3 DNA reads TGTGCCAGCAGCTTACCCAAAAACGGGACCCGAGATACGCAGTATTTT.